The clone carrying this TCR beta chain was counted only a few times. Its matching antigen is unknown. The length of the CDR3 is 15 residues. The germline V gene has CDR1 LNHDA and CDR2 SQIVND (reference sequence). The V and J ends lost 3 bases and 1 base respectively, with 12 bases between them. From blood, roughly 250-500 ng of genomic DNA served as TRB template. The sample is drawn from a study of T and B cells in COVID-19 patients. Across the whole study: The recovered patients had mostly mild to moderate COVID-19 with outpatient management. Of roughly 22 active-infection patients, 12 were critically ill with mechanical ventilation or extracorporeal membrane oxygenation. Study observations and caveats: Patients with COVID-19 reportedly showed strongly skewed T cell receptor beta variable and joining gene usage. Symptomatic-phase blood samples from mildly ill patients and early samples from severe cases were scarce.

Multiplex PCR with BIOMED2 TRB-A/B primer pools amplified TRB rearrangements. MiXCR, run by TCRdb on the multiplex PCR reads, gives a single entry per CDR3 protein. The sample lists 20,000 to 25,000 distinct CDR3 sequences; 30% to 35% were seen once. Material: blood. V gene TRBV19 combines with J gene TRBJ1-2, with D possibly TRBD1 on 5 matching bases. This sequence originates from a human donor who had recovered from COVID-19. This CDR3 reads CASSIRFQGNYGYTF. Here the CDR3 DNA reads TGTGCCAGTAGTATTCGGTTTCAGGGTAACTATGGCTACACCTTC.